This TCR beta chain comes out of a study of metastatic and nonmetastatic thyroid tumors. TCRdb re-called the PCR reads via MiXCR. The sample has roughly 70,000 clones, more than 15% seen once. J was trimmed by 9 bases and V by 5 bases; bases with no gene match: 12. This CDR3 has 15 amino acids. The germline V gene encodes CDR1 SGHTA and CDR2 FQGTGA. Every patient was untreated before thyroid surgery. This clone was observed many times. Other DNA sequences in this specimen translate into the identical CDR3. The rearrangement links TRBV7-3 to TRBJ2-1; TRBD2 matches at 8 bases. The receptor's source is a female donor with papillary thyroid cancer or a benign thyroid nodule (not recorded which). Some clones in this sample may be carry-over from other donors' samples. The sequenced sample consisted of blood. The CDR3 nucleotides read TGTGCCAGCAGCCCTACCGAGCTAGCGGGTGGTGAGCAGTTCTTC. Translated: CASSPTELAGGEQFF.